This T cell receptor beta chain emerged from a study of T cell responses to AZD1222 COVID-19 vaccine. Study-wide results and caveats: The CD4 TCRs associated with vaccination extended across spike and predominated at 160-218 and 743-854. Nearly half of spike-specific TCRs reportedly go after variant regions that carry no mutations. Possibly, clonal diversity was underestimated; donors were largely white British and included more females.

Assay: immunoSEQ multiplex PCR; the TCRdb copy retains only in-frame clones and omits some. The data hold about 270,000 clones, with 90% to 95% observed a single time. The table lists this clone with a few counts. Its matching antigen is unknown. Pooled together were second doses at about 4 or about 12 weeks. Sequenced material: peripheral blood, taken 28 days after the second AZD1222 dose. This TCR was recovered from an adult who received the AZD1222 COVID-19 vaccine.

The CDR3 sequence is CASSFQAGRDYGYTF. DNA of the CDR3: TGTGCCAGCAGTTTCCAGGCGGGCAGGGACTATGGCTACACCTTC. The chain joins TRBV7-2 to TRBJ1-2, with D possibly being TRBD1 (5 bases). The CDR3 loop spans 15 amino acids. V lost 6 bases, J lost 3 bases, and 17 bases lay in between. Germline CDR1 and CDR2: SGHTA and FQGNSA.